This TCR beta chain is from a study of beta chain features in type 1 diabetes. Purities over 95% were achieved in all sorted populations. Germline V gene data show CDR1 as MNHEY and CDR2 as SMNVEV (reference sequence). This CDR3 has 14 amino acids. The germline V and J ends were trimmed by 6 bases and 6 bases, with 15 bases remaining between them. Sequencing targeted expressed TCRB transcripts, as all isolated RNA had been reverse transcribed. Libraries were prepared by immunoSEQ multiplex PCR; TCRdb keeps only in-frame clonotypes and omits some of them. The sample includes about 220,000 clones, around 9.9% seen only once; the top ten take 1% to 1.5%. There are many counts of this clone.

Sequenced sample: central memory CD4+ T cells from blood. The V and J genes are TRBV27 and TRBJ1-5; D not certain. The receptor was isolated from a man between 18 and 35 years old in good health. CDR3 sequence: CASSYRILSQPQHF. The DNA of the CDR3 is TGTGCCAGCAGCTACCGAATACTGTCTCAGCCCCAGCATTTT.